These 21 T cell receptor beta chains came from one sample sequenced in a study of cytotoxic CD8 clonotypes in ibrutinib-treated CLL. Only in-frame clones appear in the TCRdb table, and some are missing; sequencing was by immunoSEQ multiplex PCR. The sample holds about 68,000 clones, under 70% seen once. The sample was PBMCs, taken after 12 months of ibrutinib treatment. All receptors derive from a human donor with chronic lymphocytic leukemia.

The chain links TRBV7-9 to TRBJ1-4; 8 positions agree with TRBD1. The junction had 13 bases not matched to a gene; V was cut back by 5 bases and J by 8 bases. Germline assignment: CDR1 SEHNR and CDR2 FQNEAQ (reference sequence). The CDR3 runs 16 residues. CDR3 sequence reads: CASSPAKQGGGEKLFF. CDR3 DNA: TGTGCCAGCAGCCCCGCTAAACAGGGGGGCGGGGAAAAACTGTTTTTT.

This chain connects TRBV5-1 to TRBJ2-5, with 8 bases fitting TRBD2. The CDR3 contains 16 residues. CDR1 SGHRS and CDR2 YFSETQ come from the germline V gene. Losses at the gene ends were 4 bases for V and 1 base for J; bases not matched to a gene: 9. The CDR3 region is CASSPTAGAGQETQYF. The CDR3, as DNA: TGCGCCAGCAGCCCAACAGCGGGGGCGGGCCAAGAGACCCAGTACTTC.

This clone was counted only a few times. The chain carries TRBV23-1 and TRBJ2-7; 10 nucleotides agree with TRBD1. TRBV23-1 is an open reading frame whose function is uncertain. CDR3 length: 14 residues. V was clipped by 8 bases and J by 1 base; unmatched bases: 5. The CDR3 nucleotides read TGCGCCAGCGTACCGGGACAGGGGTCCTACGAGCAGTACTTC. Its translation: CASVPGQGSYEQYF.

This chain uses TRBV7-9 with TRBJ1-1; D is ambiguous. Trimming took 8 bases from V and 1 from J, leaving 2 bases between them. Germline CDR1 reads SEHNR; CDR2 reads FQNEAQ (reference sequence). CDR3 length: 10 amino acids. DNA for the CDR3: TGTGCCAGCCGGAACACTGAAGCTTTCTTT. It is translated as CASRNTEAFF.

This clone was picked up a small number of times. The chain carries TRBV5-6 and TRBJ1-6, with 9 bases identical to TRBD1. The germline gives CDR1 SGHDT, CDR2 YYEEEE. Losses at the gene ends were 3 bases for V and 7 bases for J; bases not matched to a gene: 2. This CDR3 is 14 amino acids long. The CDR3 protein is CASSWDRANSPLHF. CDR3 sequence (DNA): TGTGCCAGCAGCTGGGACAGGGCCAATTCACCCCTCCACTTT.

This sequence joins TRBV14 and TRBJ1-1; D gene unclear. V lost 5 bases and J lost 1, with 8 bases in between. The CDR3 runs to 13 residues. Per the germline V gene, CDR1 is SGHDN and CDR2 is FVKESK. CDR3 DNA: TGTGCCAGCAGCTTCAGTCAGAACACTGAAGCTTTCTTT. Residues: CASSFSQNTEAFF.

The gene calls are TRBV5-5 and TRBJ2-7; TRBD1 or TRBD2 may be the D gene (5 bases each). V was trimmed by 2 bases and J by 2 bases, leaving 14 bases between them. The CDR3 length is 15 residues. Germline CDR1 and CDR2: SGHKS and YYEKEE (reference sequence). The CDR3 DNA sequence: TGTGCCAGCAGCTTTGTTGTGGGGGACCCCTACGAGCAGTACTTC. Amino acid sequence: CASSFVVGDPYEQYF.

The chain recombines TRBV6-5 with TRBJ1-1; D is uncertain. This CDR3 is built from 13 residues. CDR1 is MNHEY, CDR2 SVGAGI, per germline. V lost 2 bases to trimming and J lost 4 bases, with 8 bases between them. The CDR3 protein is CASSYARRTEAFF. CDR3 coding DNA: TGTGCCAGCAGTTACGCCAGGCGCACTGAAGCTTTCTTT.

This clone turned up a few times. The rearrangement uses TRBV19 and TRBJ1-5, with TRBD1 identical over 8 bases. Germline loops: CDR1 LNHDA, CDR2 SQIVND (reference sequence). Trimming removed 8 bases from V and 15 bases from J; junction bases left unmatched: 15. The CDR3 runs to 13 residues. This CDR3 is CASGAQGAPTPHF. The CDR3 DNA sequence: TGTGCCAGTGGGGCCCAGGGGGCGCCGACCCCGCATTTT.

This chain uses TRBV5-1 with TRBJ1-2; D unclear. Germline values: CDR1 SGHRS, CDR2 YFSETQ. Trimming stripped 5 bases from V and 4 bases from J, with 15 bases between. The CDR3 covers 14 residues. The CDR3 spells CASRRSGEGYGYTF. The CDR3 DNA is TGCGCCAGCAGACGCTCTGGGGAAGGCTATGGCTACACCTTC.

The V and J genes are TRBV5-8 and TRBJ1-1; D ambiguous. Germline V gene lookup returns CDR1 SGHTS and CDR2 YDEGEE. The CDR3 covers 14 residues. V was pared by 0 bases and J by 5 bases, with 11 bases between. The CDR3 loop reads CASSLEPDGTEAFF. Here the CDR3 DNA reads TGTGCCAGCAGCTTGGAGCCTGATGGGACTGAAGCTTTCTTT. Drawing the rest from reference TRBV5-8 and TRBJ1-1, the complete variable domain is EAGVTQSPTHLIKTRGQQATLRCSPISGHTSVYWYQQALGLGLQFLLWYDEGEERNRGNFPPRFSGRQFPNYSSELNVNALELEDSALYLCASSLEPDGTEAFFGQGTRLTVV.

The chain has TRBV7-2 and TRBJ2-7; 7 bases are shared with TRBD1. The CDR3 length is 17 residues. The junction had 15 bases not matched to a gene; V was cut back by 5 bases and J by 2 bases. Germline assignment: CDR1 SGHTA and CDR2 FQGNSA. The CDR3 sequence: CASSPKTTGPKTYEQYF. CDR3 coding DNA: TGTGCCAGCAGCCCCAAGACGACAGGGCCGAAGACCTACGAGCAGTACTTC.

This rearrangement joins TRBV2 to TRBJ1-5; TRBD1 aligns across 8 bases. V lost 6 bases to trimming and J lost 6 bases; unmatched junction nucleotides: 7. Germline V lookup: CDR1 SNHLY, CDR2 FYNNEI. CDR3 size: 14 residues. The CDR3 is CASRGDRGGQPQHF. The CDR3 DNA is TGTGCCAGCAGAGGTGACAGGGGTGGTCAGCCCCAGCATTTT.

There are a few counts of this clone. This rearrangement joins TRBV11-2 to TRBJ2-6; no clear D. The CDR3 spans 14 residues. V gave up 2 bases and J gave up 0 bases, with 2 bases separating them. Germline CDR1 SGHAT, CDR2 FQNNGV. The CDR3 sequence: CASSLLSGANVLTF. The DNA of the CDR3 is TGTGCCAGCAGCTTACTCTCTGGGGCCAACGTCCTGACTTTC. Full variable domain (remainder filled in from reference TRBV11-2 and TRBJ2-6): EAGVAQSPRYKIIEKRQSVAFWCNPISGHATLYWYQQILGQGPKLLIQFQNNGVVDDSQLPKDRFSAERLKGVDSTLKIQPAKLEDSAVYLCASSLLSGANVLTFGAGSRLTVL.

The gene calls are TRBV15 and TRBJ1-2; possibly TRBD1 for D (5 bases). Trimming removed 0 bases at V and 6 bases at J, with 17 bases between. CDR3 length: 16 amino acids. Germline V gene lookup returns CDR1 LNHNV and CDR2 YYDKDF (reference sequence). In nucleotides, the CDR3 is TGTGCCACCAGCAGAGATCGAGGGGCCAGGGCAAATGGCTACACCTTC. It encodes CATSRDRGARANGYTF.

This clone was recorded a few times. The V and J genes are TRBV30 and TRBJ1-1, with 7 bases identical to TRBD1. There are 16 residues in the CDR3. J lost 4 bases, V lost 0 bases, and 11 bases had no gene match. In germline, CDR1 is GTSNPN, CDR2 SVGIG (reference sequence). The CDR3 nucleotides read TGTGCCTGGAGTGTACGAAGTTCAGGGGGTGTCACTGAAGCTTTCTTT. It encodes CAWSVRSSGGVTEAFF.

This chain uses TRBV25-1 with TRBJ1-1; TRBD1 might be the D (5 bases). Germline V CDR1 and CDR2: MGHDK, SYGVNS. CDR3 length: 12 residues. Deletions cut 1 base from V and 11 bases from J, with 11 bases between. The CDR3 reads CASSEWGLGAFF. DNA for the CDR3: TGTGCCAGCAGTGAATGGGGCCTTGGGGCTTTCTTT. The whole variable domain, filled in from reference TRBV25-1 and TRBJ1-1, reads EADIYQTPRYLVIGTGKKITLECSQTMGHDKMYWYQQDPGMELHLIHYSYGVNSTEKGDLSSESTVSRIRTEHFPLTLESARPSHTSQYLCASSEWGLGAFFGQGTRLTVV.

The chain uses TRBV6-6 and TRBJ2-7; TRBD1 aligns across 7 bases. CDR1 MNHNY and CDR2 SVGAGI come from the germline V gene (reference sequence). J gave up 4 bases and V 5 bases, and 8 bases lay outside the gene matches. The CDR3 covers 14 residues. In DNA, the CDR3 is TGTGCCAGCAGTCATCTGGGACAGCAATACGAGCAGTACTTC. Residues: CASSHLGQQYEQYF.

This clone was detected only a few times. The CDR3 reads CASSRGQGASGYTF. CDR3 DNA sequence: TGCGCCAGCAGCCGAGGACAGGGGGCTAGTGGCTACACCTTC. The genes are TRBV4-3 and TRBJ1-2, with 11 bases lining up with TRBD1. This CDR3 has 14 amino acids. Germline assignment: CDR1 LGHNA and CDR2 YSLEER. V shed 4 bases, J shed 7 bases, and the junction held 5 bases outside the gene matches.

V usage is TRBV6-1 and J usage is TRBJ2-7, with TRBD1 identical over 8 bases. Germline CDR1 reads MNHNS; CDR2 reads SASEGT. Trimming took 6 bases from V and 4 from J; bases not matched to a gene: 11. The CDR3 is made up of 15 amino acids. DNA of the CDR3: TGTGCCAGCAGCCTCGGGGCAGGGGGCGGGTACGAGCAGTACTTC. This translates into CASSLGAGGGYEQYF.

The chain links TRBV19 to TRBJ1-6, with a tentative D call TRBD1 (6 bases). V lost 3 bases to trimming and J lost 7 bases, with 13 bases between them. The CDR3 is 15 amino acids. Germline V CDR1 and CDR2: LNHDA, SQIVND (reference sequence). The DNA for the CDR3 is TGTGCCAGTAGTATGGGGGGCGCGTTGAATTCACCCCTCCACTTT. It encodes CASSMGGALNSPLHF.